This TCR beta chain emerged from a study of CD4 T cells in relation to SARS-CoV-2 and coronaviruses. For the study at large: PBMCs were cultured with antigen for 10 days before TCR beta sequencing.

V was clipped by 3 bases and J by 2 bases, with 4 bases between them. The CDR3 has 12 residues. Findings of the study overall: Pre-pandemic and post-infection samples never came from the same donor.

Unexposed donor CD4+ T cells date from 2011-2018, before the COVID-19 pandemic. CD4+ T cells were isolated from the cells after 10 days of culture. As regards this clone: Its antigen is unidentified.

Libraries were prepared by immunoSEQ multiplex PCR; TCRdb keeps only in-frame clonotypes and omits some of them. The sample lists under 30,000 clones; 72% were seen once. The V call is TRBV12-3 or TRBV12-4, the J call TRBJ2-5; no clear D. The source material was CD4+ T cells from PBMCs, cultured in vitro. This TCR was recovered from a human donor in good health. The CDR3 nucleotides read TGTGCCAGCAGTTTTGCGCAAGAGACCCAGTACTTC. The encoded protein is CASSFAQETQYF.